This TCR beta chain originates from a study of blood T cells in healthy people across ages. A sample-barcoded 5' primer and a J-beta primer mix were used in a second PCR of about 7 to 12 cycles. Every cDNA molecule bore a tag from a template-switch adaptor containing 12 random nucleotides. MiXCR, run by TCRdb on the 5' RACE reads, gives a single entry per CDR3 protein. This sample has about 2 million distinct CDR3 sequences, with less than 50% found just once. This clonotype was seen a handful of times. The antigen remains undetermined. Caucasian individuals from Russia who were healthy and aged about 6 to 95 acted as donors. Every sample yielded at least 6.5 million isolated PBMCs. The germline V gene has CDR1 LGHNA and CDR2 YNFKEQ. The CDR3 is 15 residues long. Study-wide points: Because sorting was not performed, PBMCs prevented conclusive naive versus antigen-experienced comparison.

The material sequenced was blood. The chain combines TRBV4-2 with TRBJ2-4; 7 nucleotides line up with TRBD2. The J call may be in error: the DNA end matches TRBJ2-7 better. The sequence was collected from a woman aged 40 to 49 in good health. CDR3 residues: CASSQEVSGWYEQYF. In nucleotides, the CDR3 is TGTGCCAGCAGCCAAGAGGTTAGCGGGTGGTACGAGCAGTACTTC.